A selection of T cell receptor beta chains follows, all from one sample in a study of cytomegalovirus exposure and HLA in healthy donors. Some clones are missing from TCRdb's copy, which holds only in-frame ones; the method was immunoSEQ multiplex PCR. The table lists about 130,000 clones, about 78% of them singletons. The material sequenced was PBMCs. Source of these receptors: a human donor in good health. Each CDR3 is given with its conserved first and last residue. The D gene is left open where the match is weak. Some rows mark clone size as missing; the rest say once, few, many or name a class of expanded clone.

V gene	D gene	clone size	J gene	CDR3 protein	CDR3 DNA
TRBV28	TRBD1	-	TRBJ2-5	CASSLTVQGSETQYF	TGTGCCAGCAGTTTAACGGTACAGGGGTCAGAGACCCAGTACTTC
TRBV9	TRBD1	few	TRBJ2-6	CASSASGQGSGANVLTF	TGTGCCAGCAGCGCCTCGGGACAGGGATCTGGGGCCAACGTCCTGACTTTC
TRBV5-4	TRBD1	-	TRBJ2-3	CASSSGQNTDTQYF	TGTGCCAGCAGCTCGGGACAGAACACAGATACGCAGTATTTT
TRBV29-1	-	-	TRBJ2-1	CSVAGGTGYNEQFF	TGCAGCGTTGCAGGCGGGACGGGATACAATGAGCAGTTCTTC
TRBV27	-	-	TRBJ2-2	CASKRAGDGELFF	TGTGCCAGCAAGAGGGCAGGGGACGGGGAGCTGTTTTTT
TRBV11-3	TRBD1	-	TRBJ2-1	CASSQDRGSYNEQFF	TGTGCCAGCAGTCAAGACAGGGGCTCCTACAATGAGCAGTTCTTC
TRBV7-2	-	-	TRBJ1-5	CASSSGNQPQHF	TGTGCCAGCAGTTCGGGCAATCAGCCCCAGCATTTT
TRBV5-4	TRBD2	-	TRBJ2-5	CASSLLREGGETQYF	TGTGCCAGCAGCTTGCTTAGGGAGGGAGGGGAGACCCAGTACTTC
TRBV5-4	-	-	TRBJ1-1	CASSQKTERNTEAFF	TGTGCCAGCAGCCAGAAGACAGAGCGGAACACTGAAGCTTTCTTT
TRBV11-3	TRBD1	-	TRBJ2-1	CASSSTGPYNEQFF	TGTGCCAGCAGCTCGACAGGGCCGTACAATGAGCAGTTCTTC
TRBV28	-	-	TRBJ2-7	CASRPGGSAYEQYF	TGTGCCAGCAGGCCCGGGGGTTCGGCCTACGAGCAGTACTTC
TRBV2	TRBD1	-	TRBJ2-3	CASRPGQGADTQYF	TGTGCCAGCAGGCCGGGACAGGGGGCAGATACGCAGTATTTT
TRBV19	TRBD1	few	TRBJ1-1	CASSNRGQNTEAFF	TGTGCCAGTAGTAACAGGGGGCAAAACACTGAAGCTTTCTTT
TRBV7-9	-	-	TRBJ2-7	CASSLYESIVIF	TGTGCCAGCAGCTTATACGAGTCCATTGTTATCTTC
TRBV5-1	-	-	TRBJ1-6	CASTSSSPQGNSPLHF	TGCGCCAGCACCTCCTCGTCCCCCCAGGGAAATTCACCCCTCCACTTT
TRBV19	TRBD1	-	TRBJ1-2	CASSSTGTAYGYTF	TGTGCCAGTAGTTCAACCGGGACAGCCTATGGCTACACCTTC
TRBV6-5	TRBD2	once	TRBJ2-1	CASSYAGGRSNEQFF	TGTGCCAGCAGTTATGCGGGGGGGCGCTCCAATGAGCAGTTCTTC
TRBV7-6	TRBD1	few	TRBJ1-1	CASSPGGTGDTEAFF	TGTGCCAGCAGCCCCGGGGGAACAGGGGACACTGAAGCTTTCTTT
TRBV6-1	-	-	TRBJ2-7	CASSYSSYEQYF	TGTGCCAGCAGCTACAGCTCCTACGAGCAGTACTTC
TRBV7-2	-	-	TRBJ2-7	CASSLSGGTSGEQYF	TGTGCCAGCAGCTTATCTGGGGGGACGAGCGGAGAGCAGTACTTC
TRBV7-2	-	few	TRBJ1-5	CASSSRGGQPQHF	TGTGCCAGCAGCTCGCGGGGGGGTCAGCCCCAGCATTTT
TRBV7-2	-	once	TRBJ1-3	CASSSGTGNTIYF	TGTGCCAGCAGCTCAGGGACTGGAAACACCATATATTTT